This T cell receptor (beta chain) derives from a study of blood T cell repertoires in COVID-19. In the source study's methods: Reference gene primers were amplified, and this amplification served to estimate nucleated cell counts. The table came from immunoSEQ multiplex PCR; TCRdb's copy has only in-frame clones and leaves some out. The D gene and trimming were derived from the DNA, and the V and J assignments and clone size from that table. Here the sample spans 200,000 or so clones, roughly nine tenths being singletons. This clone was counted once. This CDR3 region has 17 residues. Germline CDR1 is SQVTM and CDR2 is ANQGSEA. V shed 4 bases and J shed 0 bases, with 20 bases lying between them.

The sample taken for sequencing was peripheral blood. The chain is built from TRBV29-1 and TRBJ2-3; D may be TRBD2 (6 bases). This clonotype was obtained from a man aged 65 to 79 with active or convalescent COVID-19. CDR3 bases: TGCAGCGTTGTGGGGGGAGCCGGGAATCCCAGCACAGATACGCAGTATTTT. Protein: CSVVGGAGNPSTDTQYF.